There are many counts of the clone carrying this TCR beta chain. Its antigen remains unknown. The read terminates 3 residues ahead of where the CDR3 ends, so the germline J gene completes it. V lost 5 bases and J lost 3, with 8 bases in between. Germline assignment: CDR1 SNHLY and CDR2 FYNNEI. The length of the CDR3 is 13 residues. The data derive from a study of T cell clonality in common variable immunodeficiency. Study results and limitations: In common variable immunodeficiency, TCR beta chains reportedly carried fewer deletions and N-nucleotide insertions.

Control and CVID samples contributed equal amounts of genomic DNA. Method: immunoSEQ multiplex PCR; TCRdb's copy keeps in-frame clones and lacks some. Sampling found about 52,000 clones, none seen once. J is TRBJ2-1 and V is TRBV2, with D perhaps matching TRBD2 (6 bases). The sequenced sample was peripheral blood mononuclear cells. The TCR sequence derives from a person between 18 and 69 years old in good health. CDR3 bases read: TGTGCCAGCAGTTTTAGCGGCTACAATGAG. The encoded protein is CASSFSGYNE. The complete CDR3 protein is CASSFSGYNEQFF. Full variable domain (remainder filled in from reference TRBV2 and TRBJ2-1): EPEVTQTPSHQVTQMGQEVILRCVPISNHLYFYWYRQILGQKVEFLVSFYNNEISEKSEIFDDQFSVERPDGSNFTLKIRSTKLEDSAMYFCASSFSGYNEQFFGPGTRLTVL.